Sequencing of this T cell receptor (beta chain) was carried out in a study of T cell changes during pregnancy in multiple sclerosis. TCRdb's copy holds only in-frame clones and misses some; the assay was immunoSEQ multiplex PCR. The data contain about 84,000 clones, 94% of them singletons. With V trimmed by 10 bases and J by 3 bases, 5 bases remained unmatched. From germline, CDR1 is ENHRY and CDR2 SYGVKD. CDR3 size: 13 residues. This sequence originates from a female donor in good health, enrolled as a control in a pregnancy study. The sample here was peripheral blood, taken in the second trimester of pregnancy. The genes are TRBV10-3 and TRBJ2-1; 8 nucleotides align to TRBD2. The CDR3 here is CATRGGLYNEQFF. For the CDR3, the DNA is TGTGCCACCCGGGGGGGACTCTACAATGAGCAGTTCTTC.